This is a list of T cell receptor beta chains from one sample in a study of shared clonotypes between healthy human individuals. The assay was immunoSEQ multiplex PCR, and TCRdb's table has in-frame clones only and misses some. Here the sample spans around 1.4 million clones, approximately 98.5% being singletons. The material sequenced was naive CD4+ T cells sorted from blood. The receptors stem from a man aged 25 to 40 in good health. The CDR3 runs from the conserved cysteine through the conserved F or W. Fields, in order: clone size, D gene, V gene, J gene, CDR3 protein, CDR3 DNA. D genes are given only for firm matches. Clone size appears in some rows only: once, few, many, or a class for an expanded clone.

abundance: .; d_gene: .; v_gene: TRBV7-3; j_gene: TRBJ2-7; CDR3aa: CASSARTWGYEQYF; CDR3nt: TGTGCCAGCAGCGCGCGGACATGGGGTTACGAGCAGTACTTC
abundance: .; d_gene: .; v_gene: TRBV25-1; j_gene: TRBJ2-3; CDR3aa: CASRSRFSTDTQYF; CDR3nt: TGTGCCAGCAGAAGTAGGTTCAGCACAGATACGCAGTATTTT
abundance: once; d_gene: .; v_gene: TRBV6-5; j_gene: TRBJ2-7; CDR3aa: CASSLQGRYEQYF; CDR3nt: TGTGCCAGCAGCCTACAGGGAAGGTACGAGCAGTACTTC
abundance: .; d_gene: .; v_gene: TRBV7-8; j_gene: TRBJ2-7; CDR3aa: CASSFPGAGREQYF; CDR3nt: TGTGCCAGCAGCTTCCCTGGGGCAGGGAGGGAGCAGTACTTC
abundance: .; d_gene: TRBD1; v_gene: TRBV7-9; j_gene: TRBJ2-1; CDR3aa: CASSSRTGSSYNEQFF; CDR3nt: TGTGCCAGCAGCTCCCGGACAGGGAGCTCCTACAATGAGCAGTTCTTC
abundance: .; d_gene: .; v_gene: TRBV18; j_gene: TRBJ1-1; CDR3aa: CASSPDGQLNTEAFF; CDR3nt: TGTGCCAGCTCACCCGATGGACAGCTGAACACTGAAGCTTTCTTT
abundance: .; d_gene: .; v_gene: TRBV7-9; j_gene: TRBJ2-6; CDR3aa: CASSFRDSGANVLTF; CDR3nt: TGTGCCAGCAGCTTTCGTGACTCTGGGGCCAACGTCCTGACTTTC
abundance: .; d_gene: .; v_gene: TRBV5-1; j_gene: TRBJ2-5; CDR3aa: CASSPRYQETQYF; CDR3nt: TGCGCCAGCAGCCCCCGGTACCAAGAGACCCAGTACTTC
abundance: .; d_gene: .; v_gene: TRBV7-9; j_gene: TRBJ2-7; CDR3aa: CASSSRREPVYEQYF; CDR3nt: TGTGCCAGCAGCTCCCGAAGGGAACCAGTCTACGAGCAGTACTTC
abundance: .; d_gene: TRBD1; v_gene: TRBV25-1; j_gene: TRBJ2-3; CDR3aa: CASSAGGNSTDTQYF; CDR3nt: TGTGCCAGCAGTGCAGGGGGAAATAGCACAGATACGCAGTATTTT
abundance: .; d_gene: TRBD2; v_gene: TRBV7-2; j_gene: TRBJ2-7; CDR3aa: CASSSQPTSGRYEQYF; CDR3nt: TGTGCCAGCAGCTCCCAACCGACTAGCGGGAGATACGAGCAGTACTTC
abundance: .; d_gene: .; v_gene: TRBV6-6; j_gene: TRBJ1-5; CDR3aa: CASTEWQAGNQPQHF; CDR3nt: TGTGCCAGCACCGAGTGGCAGGCCGGTAATCAGCCCCAGCATTTT
abundance: .; d_gene: TRBD1; v_gene: TRBV6-5; j_gene: TRBJ1-1; CDR3aa: CASRRQGGEAFF; CDR3nt: TGTGCCAGCAGACGACAGGGTGGTGAAGCTTTCTTT
abundance: .; d_gene: .; v_gene: TRBV5-1; j_gene: TRBJ1-4; CDR3aa: CASSLGRVGEKLFF; CDR3nt: TGCGCCAGCAGCTTGGGAAGGGTAGGGGAAAAACTGTTTTTT
abundance: .; d_gene: .; v_gene: TRBV6-6; j_gene: TRBJ2-2; CDR3aa: CASSQSGDTGELFF; CDR3nt: TGTGCCAGCAGTCAGTCAGGGGACACCGGGGAGCTGTTTTTT